A selection of T cell receptor beta chains follows, all from one sample in a study of graft-versus-host responses after intestinal transplantation. Clones were read by immunoSEQ multiplex PCR, and TCRdb kept only the in-frame ones, dropping some. The data hold 110,000 to 150,000 clones, with 85% to 95% observed a single time. Their antigens are not known. This sample comprised unstimulated CD4+ T cells sorted from spleen or lymph node cells, obtained before intestinal transplant. All receptors derive from a human donor who received an intestinal transplant. Each CDR3 is given with its conserved first and last residue. A D gene is named only where the DNA matches it firmly. Expanded clones are given a class, and other clones once, few, many or no size at all.

V	size	D	J	CDR3	DNA
TRBV25-1	.	.	TRBJ1-4	CASSASGGSGEKLFF	TGTGCCAGCAGCGCCTCGGGGGGAAGTGGTGAAAAACTGTTTTTT
TRBV25-1	.	.	TRBJ1-2	CASSDRSNYGYTF	TGTGCCAGCAGTGACAGGTCTAACTATGGCTACACCTTC
TRBV29-1	.	.	TRBJ1-5	CSVVTGGDQPQHF	TGCAGCGTTGTGACAGGTGGGGATCAGCCCCAGCATTTT
TRBV30	.	.	TRBJ2-6	CAWGVAGANVLTF	TGTGCCTGGGGCGTCGCTGGGGCCAACGTCCTGACTTTC
TRBV7-9	.	TRBD1	TRBJ2-3	CASSSPGQGGGTDTQYF	TGTGCCAGCAGCTCTCCGGGACAGGGAGGGGGCACAGATACGCAGTATTTT
TRBV5-1	.	.	TRBJ2-6	CASSLGAVLSGANVLTF	TGCGCCAGCAGCTTGGGTGCCGTGCTCTCTGGGGCCAACGTCCTGACTTTC
TRBV6-5	.	TRBD2	TRBJ2-3	CASKAGGPGDTQYF	TGTGCCAGCAAGGCGGGAGGGCCGGGGGATACGCAGTATTTT
TRBV30	.	.	TRBJ1-3	CAWSVRGGRSGNTIYF	TGTGCCTGGAGTGTACGAGGGGGTAGGTCTGGAAACACCATATATTTT
TRBV5-1	.	TRBD2	TRBJ2-7	CASSPARLAAGEQYF	TGCGCCAGCAGCCCGGCCAGACTAGCGGCGGGGGAGCAGTACTTC
TRBV7-9	.	.	TRBJ1-5	CASSLGWAGGISNQPQHF	TGTGCCAGCAGCTTGGGGTGGGCAGGAGGGATTAGCAATCAGCCCCAGCATTTT
TRBV15	.	TRBD2	TRBJ2-1	CATSRVGLAGVFNEQFF	TGTGCCACCAGCAGAGTGGGACTAGCGGGAGTCTTCAATGAGCAGTTCTTC
TRBV6-1	.	.	TRBJ1-3	CASSGLDRRFGNTIYF	TGTGCCAGCAGTGGACTGGACCGAAGGTTTGGAAACACCATATATTTT
TRBV6-1	.	.	TRBJ1-4	CASTQEAVNEKLFF	TGTGCCAGCACCCAGGAGGCTGTTAATGAAAAACTGTTTTTT
TRBV27	.	TRBD1	TRBJ1-5	CASSYDRGNQPQHF	TGTGCCAGCAGTTATGACAGGGGCAATCAGCCCCAGCATTTT
TRBV6-5	.	.	TRBJ1-1	CASSQIGVGEAFF	TGTGCCAGCAGTCAAATTGGGGTTGGTGAAGCTTTCTTT
TRBV9	.	.	TRBJ1-5	CASSVATDQPQHF	TGTGCCAGCAGCGTAGCAACAGATCAGCCCCAGCATTTT
TRBV6-1	.	.	TRBJ2-5	CASSEVGETQYF	TGTGCCAGCAGTGAAGTCGGGGAGACCCAGTACTTC
TRBV5-1	.	TRBD2	TRBJ2-3	CASSFLAGGTPDTQYF	TGCGCCAGCAGCTTCTTAGCGGGAGGAACCCCAGATACGCAGTATTTT
TRBV27	.	TRBD1	TRBJ2-7	CASSLLRTGGNEQYF	TGTGCCAGCAGTTTATTACGGACAGGGGGCAACGAGCAGTACTTC
TRBV6-5	.	TRBD2	TRBJ2-5	CASSYSAGAQETQYF	TGTGCCAGCAGTTATTCGGCGGGAGCCCAAGAGACCCAGTACTTC
TRBV19	.	TRBD1	TRBJ1-5	CASSTRTGNGQPQHF	TGTGCCAGTAGTACCAGGACAGGGAACGGTCAGCCCCAGCATTTT
TRBV7-3	.	TRBD2	TRBJ2-5	CASSLSRASGSETQYF	TGTGCCAGCAGCCTCTCTAGGGCTAGCGGGAGTGAGACCCAGTACTTC
TRBV19	.	.	TRBJ2-1	CASRVRGADTYNEQFF	TGTGCCAGTAGAGTCCGAGGAGCAGACACCTACAATGAGCAGTTCTTC
TRBV7-3	.	.	TRBJ2-1	CASSLSGGTGKQFF	TGTGCCAGCAGCTTATCGGGTGGTACGGGAAAGCAGTTCTTC
TRBV2	.	TRBD2	TRBJ2-1	CASNLAGENEQFF	TGTGCCAGCAACCTAGCGGGAGAGAATGAGCAGTTCTTC
TRBV5-1	.	TRBD1	TRBJ2-2	CASSSSRTGRTGELFF	TGCGCCAGCAGCTCATCTCGGACAGGGAGGACCGGGGAGCTGTTTTTT
TRBV14	.	.	TRBJ2-1	CASSLKTYNEQFF	TGTGCCAGCAGCCTTAAAACCTACAATGAGCAGTTCTTC
TRBV4-3	few	.	TRBJ1-3	CASSQEITALEDTIYF	TGCGCCAGCAGCCAAGAGATAACAGCTCTGGAAGACACCATATATTTT
TRBV21-1	.	.	TRBJ1-3	CASSKGPPQGDTIYF	TGTGCCAGCAGCAAAGGGCCTCCACAGGGGGACACCATATATTTT
TRBV9	.	TRBD2	TRBJ2-3	CASSGGGRASDTQYF	TGTGCCAGCAGCGGTGGTGGGAGGGCCTCAGATACGCAGTATTTT
TRBV18	once	.	TRBJ2-1	CASSPSLAGLYNEQFF	TGTGCCAGCTCACCATCCCTAGCTGGGCTTTACAATGAGCAGTTCTTC
TRBV11-2	.	TRBD1	TRBJ2-1	CASSTNKDRGRGEQFF	TGTGCCAGCAGCACCAACAAGGACAGGGGGCGAGGTGAGCAGTTCTTC
TRBV11-1	.	.	TRBJ2-1	CASNLQPTTYNEQFF	TGTGCCAGCAATTTGCAGCCGACTACCTACAATGAGCAGTTCTTC
TRBV11-2	.	.	TRBJ2-1	CASSLLAGNYNEQFF	TGTGCCAGCAGCTTACTGGCGGGAAACTACAATGAGCAGTTCTTC
TRBV5-6	.	TRBD1	TRBJ2-2	CASSLVWGTVTGELFF	TGTGCCAGCAGCTTGGTCTGGGGGACAGTGACCGGGGAGCTGTTTTTT
TRBV2	.	.	TRBJ1-1	CASSGGRRTNTEAFF	TGTGCCAGCAGTGGAGGTCGACGTACGAACACTGAAGCTTTCTTT
TRBV7-2	.	TRBD1	TRBJ1-2	CASSRGQGNYGYTF	TGTGCCAGCAGCCGCGGACAGGGTAACTATGGCTACACCTTC
TRBV19	.	.	TRBJ1-4	CASSIRATNEKLFF	TGTGCCAGTAGTATCAGGGCAACTAATGAAAAACTGTTTTTT
TRBV7-2	.	.	TRBJ1-1	CASSLNVFGGSSTEAFF	TGTGCCAGCAGCTTAAACGTTTTTGGGGGGAGTTCCACTGAAGCTTTCTTT
TRBV4-1	.	.	TRBJ2-1	CASRTGSSYNEQFF	TGCGCCAGCCGGACGGGGAGCTCCTACAATGAGCAGTTCTTC
TRBV9	few	.	TRBJ2-1	CASSVAPGELADEQFF	TGTGCCAGCAGCGTAGCTCCGGGTGAGTTAGCGGATGAGCAGTTCTTC
TRBV21-1	.	.	TRBJ2-7	CASKGGARIYEQYF	TGTGCCAGCAAGGGCGGTGCACGGATATACGAGCAGTACTTC
TRBV7-3	.	.	TRBJ2-3	CASSLSGKWTDTQYF	TGTGCCAGCAGCCTTTCAGGGAAGTGGACAGATACGCAGTATTTT